Given below is one T cell receptor (beta chain) in context. This clone was seen repeatedly, ten times or more. It has no known antigen specificity. It has no much larger one-base neighbor in the sample; base qualities were not kept. This entry belongs to a study of blood T cell repertoires in COVID-19 (dated by TCRdb to about 2020). Background on the whole study: The collaborator samples originated in the United States, Italy and Spain and spanned the acute and convalescent phases of COVID-19. Where HLA class I and class II types were available, the types were taken from metadata supplied by the sample provider, not from assay-based typing. The material from the prospective study consisted of cDNA or gDNA derived from T cells, B-cell-depleted T cells, or PBMCs. The dataset comprised deeply sampled blood TCRbeta repertoires from subjects exposed to, actively infected with, or recovered from COVID-19. The repertoires were released in a freely available public database meant as a resource for research on the immune response to SARS-CoV-2. Nearly every sample came with metadata listing a de-identified subject ID, COVID-19 status, age in years and sex. Samples were obtained from the ongoing ImmuneRACE study (first 160 participants) and from 1,000 to 1,500 subjects provided by 6 global collaborators.

The immunoSEQ Assay, a bias-controlled multiplex PCR, was used to amplify TCRbeta CDR3 regions from genomic DNA. Per the original workflow: Within the assay, amplification of reference gene primers was used to estimate how many nucleated cells each sample contained. To quantify the absolute abundance of each unique TCRbeta CDR3 rearrangement, sequence reads were collapsed and filtered. For each sample, productive Simpson clonality was calculated as the square root of Simpson's diversity index across productive rearrangements. Not all clones reach the TCRdb copy of this immuneACCESS table, which keeps in-frame sequences only. Checked studies attribute under half of the gap to unresolved V genes and leave the rest unexplained. V and J calls and clone size come straight from that table; D and trimming were deduced from the DNA. Within this sample are over 130,000 clones, with around 80% of them counted one time only. The ten largest clones capture 16% of the sample.

What the work shows at the level of the full study, not this receptor alone: How much clinical and demographic metadata was included differed by source and by participant, and the metadata was provided uncurated.

Each collaborating institution followed its own protocols to collect whole blood in K2EDTA tubes. Collaborator samples were shipped for TCRbeta analysis as frozen whole blood, isolated PBMCs, or DNA extracted from either sample type. The clonotype originates from a man aged 45-60 years with acute or convalescent COVID-19. The specimen sequenced was peripheral blood.

Here is the DNA: TGTGCCAGCTCACTCGGACTAGCGGGGGCGTTAGATACGCAGTATTTT. It specifies CASSLGLAGALDTQYF. The rearranged chain carries TRBV18 and TRBJ2-3; 13 central bases correspond to TRBD2. The junction shows trimming of 4 bases on V and 5 bases on J, and the gene matches do not reach 6 bases of it. The CDR3 holds 16 amino acids from the cysteine to the phenylalanine. The read is trimmed to its CDR3 DNA, 48 bases read in frame from base 1. CDR1 and CDR2 were assigned from the germline V gene as KGHSH and LQKENI. Reference TRBV18 and TRBJ2-3 genes cover what lies past the CDR3, so the full variable domain is NAGVMQNPRHLVRRRGQEARLRCSPMKGHSHVYWYRQLPEEGLKFMVYLQKENIIDESGMPKERFSAEFPKEGPSILRIQQVVRGDSAAYFCASSLGLAGALDTQYFGPGTRLTVL.